The clone carrying this T cell receptor beta chain was recorded many times. This record belongs to a study of T cells in Graves' hyperthyroidism and ophthalmopathy. Turning to the study itself: Peripheral blood was obtained at initial diagnosis, preceding any treatment.

The length of the CDR3 is 13 residues. Trimming removed 1 base at V and 3 bases at J, with 7 bases between. Germline V CDR1 and CDR2: SGHNT, YENEEA. RNA transcripts were the template for amplifying TCR beta CDR3 regions. TCR CDR3 regions were first amplified by RT-PCR with HTBI primers. MiXCR, run by TCRdb on the multiplex PCR reads, gives a single entry per CDR3 protein. This sample has a few hundred thousand distinct CDR3 sequences, with roughly 14% found just once. With duration under 3 months, ophthalmopathy was active: Clinical Activity Score at least 3, NOSPECS at least 4. The PBMCs studied were ones that came from 8 to 10 ml fresh peripheral blood.

Sequenced input: blood. The sequence came from a woman aged 25 to 45 with Graves' ophthalmopathy. This rearrangement joins TRBV11-3 to TRBJ2-7; D gene uncertain. Here the CDR3 DNA reads TGTGCCAGCAGCTTAGTACTTAACTACGAGCAGTACTTC. Encoded protein: CASSLVLNYEQYF.